These 21 T cell receptor beta chains originate from one sample sequenced in a study of glioma-infiltrating T cells. Amplification of TCR alpha and beta CDR3 regions from RNA used iRepertoire nested multiplex PCR. TCRdb reanalysed the multiplex PCR reads using MiXCR and keeps one entry per CDR3 protein. Here the sample spans about 380,000 distinct CDR3 sequences, roughly two fifths being singletons. The specimen sequenced was glioma tissue, nonneoplastic brain tissue, or PBMCs (not recorded which). Receptors were obtained from a human donor with low-grade glioma or glioblastoma, undergoing nonglioma brain surgery, or in good health (not recorded which).

This clonotype has a single count. The chain is built from TRBV4-1 and TRBJ1-5; a possible D gene is TRBD1 (5 bases). Germline lookup yields CDR1 MGHRA and CDR2 YSYEKL. The CDR3 is made up of 16 amino acids. Trimming took off 3 bases at V and 0 bases at J, with 12 bases between the two ends. The CDR3 bases are TGCGCCAGCAGCCATGAGACAGCGTATAGCAATCAGCCCCAGCATTTT. Amino acids: CASSHETAYSNQPQHF.

The chain recombines TRBV5-6 with TRBJ1-5; D is undetermined. V was clipped by 2 bases and J by 3 bases, with 9 bases between them. The CDR3 sequence is 14 residues long. Germline values: CDR1 SGHDT, CDR2 YYEEEE. The CDR3 region is CASSLGQVNQPQHF. DNA for the CDR3: TGTGCCAGCAGCTTAGGCCAGGTCAATCAGCCCCAGCATTTT.

This clonotype was detected only a few times. This chain uses TRBV10-3 with TRBJ2-3; TRBD2 matches 13 bases. From germline, CDR1 is ENHRY and CDR2 SYGVKD. Trimming took 10 bases from V and 6 from J; bases not matched to a gene: 4. The CDR3 is 13 amino acids. The CDR3, as DNA: TGTGCCACCGGGACTAGCGGGATCGATACGCAGTATTTT. Residues: CATGTSGIDTQYF.

Details on this clonotype: No conserved phenylalanine or tryptophan is present at the end of the CDR3, so a read error is the likely explanation. This rearrangement joins TRBV28 to TRBJ2-7; possibly TRBD1 for D (6 bases). The CDR3 contains 12 residues. V dropped 5 bases and J dropped 6 bases, with 11 bases sitting between them. Germline V gene data show CDR1 as MDHEN and CDR2 as SYDVKM. The CDR3 loop is CASSTVRGEQYS. In DNA, the CDR3 is TGTGCCAGCAGTACCGTCAGGGGCGAGCAGTACTCC.

This clonotype occurred a few times. One end of the junction varies from germline; a read error may be responsible. The V and J genes are TRBV7-9 and TRBJ2-7; possibly TRBD1 or TRBD2 for D (5 bases each). This CDR3 is 15 amino acids long. Germline V gene lookup returns CDR1 SEHNR and CDR2 FQNEAQ (reference sequence). CDR3 protein: CASSLWGSGVYVQYF. The DNA of the CDR3 is TGTGCCAGCAGCTTATGGGGGAGTGGTGTCTACGTGCAGTACTTC.

The chain carries TRBV12-3 or TRBV12-4 and TRBJ2-5; D unclear. The CDR3 is 14 residues long. The V end lost 3 bases, the J end lost 2 bases, and 10 bases lay between the germline ends. Here the CDR3 DNA reads TGTGCCAGCAGTTTTGAGCACCGGCAAGAGACCCAGTACTTC. Encoded protein: CASSFEHRQETQYF.

This clonotype was counted once. The V call is TRBV12-3 or TRBV12-4, the J call TRBJ2-1; D possibly corresponds to TRBD1 (6 bases). V was pared by 11 bases and J by 7 bases, with 18 bases between. This CDR3 contains 13 residues. CDR3 sequence reads: CASGQGWDNEQFF. The CDR3 DNA is TGTGCCTCGGGGCAGGGGTGGGATAATGAGCAGTTCTTC.

As to this clonotype: A single base separates this from a much larger clone, so it may be a read error. Likely a read error: the CDR3 ends without its conserved phenylalanine or tryptophan. V and J are TRBV6-5 and TRBJ2-1; weak D call: TRBD2 (5 bases). V was pared by 6 bases and J by 9 bases, with 15 bases between. Germline-derived CDR1 and CDR2 are MNHEY and SVGAGI. The CDR3 is 13 amino acids. The CDR3 is CASRVGNVAEQFS. The CDR3 DNA reads TGTGCCAGCAGGGTCGGGAATGTTGCTGAGCAGTTCTCC.

This chain links TRBV20-1 with TRBJ2-1; 12 bases line up with TRBD2. Germline V gene data show CDR1 as DFQATT and CDR2 as SNEGSKA (reference sequence). This CDR3 has 14 amino acids. V was pared by 4 bases and J by 9 bases, with 7 bases of the junction left unmatched. In DNA, the CDR3 is TGCAGTGCTAAAAGGGCTAGCGGGAGGGTTGAGCAGTTCTTC. It translates to CSAKRASGRVEQFF.

The CDR3 is CSARVITNYEQYF. In DNA form, the CDR3 reads TGCAGTGCTAGAGTTATCACAAACTACGAGCAGTACTTC. This chain links TRBV20-1 with TRBJ2-7; D is unresolved. The ends were cut back, 1 base at V and 3 bases at J, with 10 bases in the middle. The CDR3 sequence is 13 residues long. Germline V lookup: CDR1 DFQATT, CDR2 SNEGSKA (reference sequence).

This clonotype was counted ten times or more. V usage is TRBV28 and J usage is TRBJ1-1; the D gene is possibly TRBD1 (6 bases). V was pared by 8 bases and J by 5 bases, with 15 bases between. Germline-derived CDR1 and CDR2 are MDHEN and SYDVKM. This CDR3 has 13 amino acids. Here the CDR3 DNA reads TGTGCCAGCGGGCTACAGGGTCGGACTGAAGCTTTCTTT. Residues: CASGLQGRTEAFF. Full variable domain (remainder filled in from reference TRBV28 and TRBJ1-1): DVKVTQSSRYLVKRTGEKVFLECVQDMDHENMFWYRQDPGLGLRLIYFSYDVKMKEKGDIPEGYSVSREKKERFSLILESASTNQTSMYLCASGLQGRTEAFFGQGTRLTVV.

Comment on this clonotype: A single base separates this from a much larger clone, so it may be a read error. This chain connects TRBV24-1 to TRBJ1-2; D gene uncertain. Germline CDR1 is KGHDR and CDR2 is SFDVKD. The CDR3 is made up of 13 amino acids. V lost 2 bases, J lost 8 bases, and 11 bases lay in between. CDR3 nucleotide sequence: TGTGCCACCAGTGATTCCGACAAGGAAGGCTACACCTTC. It encodes CATSDSDKEGYTF.

This rearrangement joins TRBV11-2 to TRBJ1-1; 8 nucleotides align to TRBD1. The length of the CDR3 is 15 residues. CDR1 is SGHAT and CDR2 is FQNNGV in the germline V gene. Trimming removed 2 bases from V and 5 bases from J; junction bases left unmatched: 7. CDR3 loop: CASSLIRGRKTEAFF. CDR3 DNA: TGTGCCAGCAGCTTAATCAGGGGGCGTAAAACTGAAGCTTTCTTT.

In the case of this clonotype: This may be a read error, as it is one base from a much larger clone. CDR3 DNA: TGTGTCAGCAGTGAAGGGGGGTCGAACACTGAAGCTTTCTTT. It encodes CVSSEGGSNTEAFF. The chain carries TRBV6-1 and TRBJ1-1; possible D gene TRBD1, 6 bases. CDR3 length: 14 amino acids. Germline CDR1 and CDR2: MNHNS and SASEGT.

As concerns this clonotype: A much more abundant neighbour one base away suggests this may be a read error. This likely comes from a read error, as the CDR3 has no conserved phenylalanine or tryptophan at its end. V and J are TRBV28 and TRBJ1-2; D ambiguous. This CDR3 is 12 amino acids long. The ends were cut back, 10 bases at V and 4 bases at J, with 13 bases in the middle. Germline V lookup: CDR1 MDHEN, CDR2 SYDVKM. The CDR3 region has the DNA TGTGCCACCTGGGAGGCTGGCTATGGCTACACCTCC. This translates into CATWEAGYGYTS.

This clonotype appeared a few times. The V call is TRBV15, the J call TRBJ1-1, with D possibly TRBD1 on 6 matching bases. This CDR3 has 17 residues. V was cut by 0 bases and J by 0 bases, with 14 bases left in between. Germline CDR1 reads LNHNV; CDR2 reads YYDKDF (reference sequence). The CDR3 coding sequence is TGTGCCACCAGCAGAGAGGGGCGGGGGGCGATGAACACTGAAGCTTTCTTT. This gives the protein CATSREGRGAMNTEAFF.

This clonotype was seen a handful of times. V and J are TRBV7-2 and TRBJ2-1; 7 bases line up with TRBD2. The junction had 13 bases not matched to a gene; V was cut back by 1 base and J by 7 bases. The CDR3 extends over 17 amino acids. The germline V gene encodes CDR1 SGHTA and CDR2 FQGNSA. DNA of the CDR3: TGTGCCAGCAGCTTAGGATGGGGAGGGAGGGCCGAAAATGAGCAGTTCTTC. Amino acids: CASSLGWGGRAENEQFF.

The chain has TRBV20-1 and TRBJ1-6; 10 nucleotides agree with TRBD1. Per the germline V gene, CDR1 is DFQATT and CDR2 is SNEGSKA (reference sequence). Germline trimming cut 6 bases from V and 3 bases from J; bases unmatched to any gene: 8. The CDR3 totals 16 residues. For the CDR3, the DNA is TGCAGTGCCCGGGGACAGGGGTCGCTCTATAATTCACCCCTCCACTTT. Its protein is CSARGQGSLYNSPLHF.

With respect to this clonotype: This sequence may be a read error, since a much larger clone differs from it by one base. This chain links TRBV6-1 with TRBJ1-5; 9 bases agree with TRBD1. The CDR3 is 14 residues long. The germline gives CDR1 MNHNS, CDR2 SASEGT. In nucleotides, the CDR3 is TGTGCCGGCAGAAACAGGGGGCTGAGGCAGCCCCAGCATTTT. Amino acids: CAGRNRGLRQPQHF.

The gene calls are TRBV6-1 and TRBJ2-5; 13 bases agree with TRBD2. The CDR3 is made up of 15 amino acids. V shed 8 bases, J shed 4 bases, and the junction held 7 bases outside the gene matches. Per germline, CDR1 MNHNS and CDR2 SASEGT. CDR3 sequence: CASERLAGGRETQYF. The CDR3 nucleotides are TGTGCCAGCGAGCGACTAGCGGGAGGTCGAGAGACCCAGTACTTC.

The table lists this clonotype with many counts. The chain couples TRBV27 to TRBJ1-5; D gene uncertain. CDR1 is MNHEY and CDR2 is SMNVEV in the germline V gene (reference sequence). The V end was cut by 3 bases, the J end by 1 base, with 4 bases between. The CDR3 contains 13 residues. CDR3 bases: TGTGCCAGCAGTTTTTTCAGCAATCAGCCCCAGCATTTT. Its translation: CASSFFSNQPQHF.